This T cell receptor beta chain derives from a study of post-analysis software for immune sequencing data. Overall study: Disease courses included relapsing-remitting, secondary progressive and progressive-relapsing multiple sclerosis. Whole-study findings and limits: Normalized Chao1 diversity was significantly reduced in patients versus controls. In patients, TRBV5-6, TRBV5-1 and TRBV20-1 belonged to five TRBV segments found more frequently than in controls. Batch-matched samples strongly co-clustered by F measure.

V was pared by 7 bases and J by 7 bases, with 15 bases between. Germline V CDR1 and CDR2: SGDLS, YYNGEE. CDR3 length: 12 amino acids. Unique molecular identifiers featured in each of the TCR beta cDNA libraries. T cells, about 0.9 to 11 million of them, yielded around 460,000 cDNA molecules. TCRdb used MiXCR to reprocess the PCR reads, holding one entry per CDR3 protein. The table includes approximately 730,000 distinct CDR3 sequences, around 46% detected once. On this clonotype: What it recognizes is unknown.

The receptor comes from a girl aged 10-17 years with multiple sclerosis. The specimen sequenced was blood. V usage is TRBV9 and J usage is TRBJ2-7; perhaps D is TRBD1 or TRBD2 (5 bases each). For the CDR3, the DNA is TGTGCCAGCGGCCGGGACCCGTGGGAGCAGTACTTC. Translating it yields CASGRDPWEQYF. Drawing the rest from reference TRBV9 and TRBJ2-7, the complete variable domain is DSGVTQTPKHLITATGQRVTLRCSPRSGDLSVYWYQQSLDQGLQFLIQYYNGEERAKGNILERFSAQQFPDLHSELNLSSLELGDSALYFCASGRDPWEQYFGPGTRLTVT.